This TCR beta chain is drawn from a study of T cells after yellow fever vaccination. At least ten counts were recorded for this clonotype. Its antigen remains unidentified. Study-level points and caveats: Booster sampling recovered most clones from primary vaccination (around 97% CD4, approximately 88% CD8). Weaker, the secondary response had a peak occurring faster, on day 5 versus 15.

V lost 1 base and J lost 10, with 15 bases in between. Germline CDR1 reads SGHRS; CDR2 reads YFSETQ. This CDR3 has 14 residues. The authors made TCR cDNA by 5'RACE template switching, adding a universal primer site and UMIs. TCRdb independently ran MiXCR on the 5' RACE reads; one entry per CDR3 protein. The sample records 300,000 to 400,000 distinct CDR3 sequences, roughly 8.7% being singletons. The receptor was derived from a man younger than 30 who received the YFV17D yellow fever vaccine. The genes are TRBV5-1 and TRBJ2-1; no clear D. This specimen consisted of PBMCs, obtained on the day of the first yellow fever vaccination. CDR3 sequence: CASSLFARREEQFF. The CDR3 DNA is TGCGCCAGCAGCTTGTTTGCCAGGCGTGAAGAGCAGTTCTTC.